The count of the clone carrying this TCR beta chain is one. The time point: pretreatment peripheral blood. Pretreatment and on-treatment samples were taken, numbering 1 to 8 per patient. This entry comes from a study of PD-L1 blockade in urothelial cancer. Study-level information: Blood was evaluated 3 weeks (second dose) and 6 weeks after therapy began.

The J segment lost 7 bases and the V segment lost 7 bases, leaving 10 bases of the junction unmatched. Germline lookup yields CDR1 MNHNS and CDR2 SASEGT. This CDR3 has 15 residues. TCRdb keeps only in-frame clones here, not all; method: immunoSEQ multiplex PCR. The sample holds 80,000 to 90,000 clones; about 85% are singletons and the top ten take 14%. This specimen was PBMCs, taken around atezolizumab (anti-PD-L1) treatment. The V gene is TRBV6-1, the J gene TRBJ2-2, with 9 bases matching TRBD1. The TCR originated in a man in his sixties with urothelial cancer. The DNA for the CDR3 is TGTGCCAGCACCCCGGGACAGGGTCAAATCGGGGAGCTGTTTTTT. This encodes CASTPGQGQIGELFF.